This T cell receptor beta chain was sequenced during a study of radiation and T cells in renal cell carcinoma. Study-level findings and limits: Top tumor clonotypes rose in blood 2 weeks post-radiation, then contracted.

Noted time point: blood 4 weeks post-SBRT, at nephrectomy. Treatment given: 15 Gy SBRT to primary tumor, nephrectomy 4 weeks later. Sequencing was performed with immunoSEQ multiplex PCR; in TCRdb, only in-frame clones are kept and a portion is missing. This sample has about 170,000 clones, with about 85% found just once. The V end lost 5 bases, the J end lost 9 bases, and 11 bases lay between the germline ends. The CDR3 has 12 amino acids. Germline V gives CDR1 MNHNY, CDR2 SVGAGI (reference sequence). In regard to this clone: Its antigen remains unidentified.

The sequencing here drew on blood, taken from a patient whose treatment included radiotherapy and nephrectomy. J is TRBJ2-1 and V is TRBV6-6, with a tentative D call TRBD1 (5 bases). The receptor was derived from a woman aged 45-60 years with renal cell carcinoma. CDR3 coding DNA: TGTGCCAGCAGTCCGGACATCCCTGAGCAGTTCTTC. The encoded protein is CASSPDIPEQFF.